Following are 27 T cell receptor beta chains from one sample sequenced in a study of siplizumab effects on memory and regulatory T cells. Profiled with immunoSEQ multiplex PCR; TCRdb holds only in-frame clones, not every one. The data hold over 70,000 clones, with approximately 95% observed a single time. The sample taken for sequencing was CD8+ T cells sorted from blood. The receptors originated from a human donor in good health.

The chain uses TRBV7-9 and TRBJ2-1; TRBD2 matches at 7 bases. After removal of 7 bases from V and 4 bases from J, the junction contained 13 bases not matched to a gene. The CDR3 spans 16 residues. Germline lookup yields CDR1 SEHNR and CDR2 FQNEAQ (reference sequence). The CDR3 sequence: CASTPPSGIKYNEQFF. The CDR3 DNA is TGTGCCAGCACCCCACCCAGCGGGATCAAGTACAATGAGCAGTTCTTC.

This chain links TRBV7-9 with TRBJ2-3, with unresolved D. CDR1 is SEHNR, CDR2 FQNEAQ, per germline (reference sequence). The CDR3 is made up of 13 amino acids. The V end was cut by 4 bases, the J end by 4 bases, with 9 bases between. The CDR3 loop is CASSSLWADTQYF. The CDR3 DNA follows: TGTGCCAGCAGCTCCCTCTGGGCAGATACGCAGTATTTT. Looking up the rest from reference TRBV7-9 and TRBJ2-3 gives the full variable domain: DTGVSQNPRHKITKRGQNVTFRCDPISEHNRLYWYRQTLGQGPEFLTYFQNEAQLEKSRLLSDRFSAERPKGSFSTLEIQRTEQGDSAMYLCASSSLWADTQYFGPGTRLTVL.

The chain joins TRBV25-1 to TRBJ2-5; the match to TRBD1 covers 7 bases. V was pared by 6 bases and J by 2 bases, with 3 bases of the junction left unmatched. Germline CDR1 reads MGHDK; CDR2 reads SYGVNS. The CDR3 covers 13 residues. In DNA form, the CDR3 reads TGTGCCAGCAGCCGGGACAGACAAGAGACCCAGTACTTC. Translating it yields CASSRDRQETQYF. The full variable domain, in which reference TRBV25-1 and TRBJ2-5 provide the parts outside the CDR3, is EADIYQTPRYLVIGTGKKITLECSQTMGHDKMYWYQQDPGMELHLIHYSYGVNSTEKGDLSSESTVSRIRTEHFPLTLESARPSHTSQYLCASSRDRQETQYFGPGTRLLVL.

This chain joins TRBV7-8 and TRBJ1-1; 7 bases agree with TRBD1. Germline loops: CDR1 SGHVS, CDR2 FQNEAQ. V shed 8 bases and J 3 bases; nucleotides not matched to a gene: 0. This CDR3 region has 11 residues. The CDR3 DNA reads TGTGCCAGCCAGGGGGACACTGAAGCTTTCTTT. Its translation is CASQGDTEAFF.

The table lists this clone with a few counts. The rearrangement uses TRBV4-2 and TRBJ2-7, with 7 bases fitting TRBD1. J was trimmed by 8 bases and V by 0 bases; bases with no gene match: 19. CDR1 LGHNA and CDR2 YNFKEQ come from the germline V gene. The CDR3 runs 18 residues. The CDR3 region is CASSQEQEVGQRGQQQYF. For the CDR3, the DNA is TGTGCCAGCAGCCAAGAGCAGGAGGTAGGGCAGAGGGGGCAGCAGCAGTACTTC.

The V call is TRBV19, the J call TRBJ2-7; no clear D. This CDR3 spans 12 amino acids. V lost 3 bases to trimming and J lost 4 bases, with 7 bases between them. Germline V gene sequence: CDR1 LNHDA, CDR2 SQIVND (reference sequence). DNA of the CDR3: TGTGCCAGTAGTATGTTAGGATACGAGCAGTACTTC. It yields the protein CASSMLGYEQYF.

The V and J genes are TRBV9 and TRBJ2-1; 8 bases match TRBD2. Germline loops: CDR1 SGDLS, CDR2 YYNGEE. V trimming: 4 bases; J trimming: 7 bases; junction bases outside the gene matches: 7. The CDR3 extends over 14 amino acids. In DNA form, the CDR3 reads TGTGCCAGCAGCCCAGGGACTAGTGCAAATGAGCAGTTCTTC. The encoded protein is CASSPGTSANEQFF.

The chain recombines TRBV11-2 with TRBJ1-6, with D hard to call. The V and J ends lost 2 bases and 7 bases respectively, with 0 bases between them. This CDR3 has 11 residues. Per the germline V gene, CDR1 is SGHAT and CDR2 is FQNNGV. CDR3 protein: CASSLNSPLHF. For the CDR3, the DNA is TGTGCCAGCAGCTTAAATTCACCCCTCCACTTT.

The chain combines TRBV27 with TRBJ1-1; no firm D call. Trimming shortened V by 4 bases and J by 0 bases, and 9 bases separated the two germline ends. Germline values: CDR1 MNHEY, CDR2 SMNVEV (reference sequence). CDR3 length equals 14 residues. The CDR3 sequence: CASSYGSLNTEAFF. CDR3 sequence (DNA): TGTGCCAGCAGTTACGGCAGTTTGAACACTGAAGCTTTCTTT.

The chain combines TRBV19 with TRBJ1-2; 8 bases agree with TRBD1. This CDR3 has 11 amino acids. Germline values: CDR1 LNHDA, CDR2 SQIVND (reference sequence). The V and J ends lost 10 bases and 5 bases, in that order; junction bases with no gene match: 3. The CDR3 nucleotides are TGTGCCATCGGGACAGGTTATGGCTACACCTTC. Translation: CAIGTGYGYTF.

This sequence joins TRBV5-1 and TRBJ2-3; D unclear. Germline V lookup: CDR1 SGHRS, CDR2 YFSETQ. The germline V and J ends were trimmed by 1 base and 0 bases, with 9 bases remaining between them. The CDR3 spans 15 residues. CDR3 sequence: CASSLTESSTDTQYF. The CDR3 region has the DNA TGCGCCAGCAGCTTGACGGAATCGAGCACAGATACGCAGTATTTT. The whole variable domain, filled in from reference TRBV5-1 and TRBJ2-3, reads KAGVTQTPRYLIKTRGQQVTLSCSPISGHRSVSWYQQTPGQGLQFLFEYFSETQRNKGNFPGRFSGRQFSNSRSEMNVSTLELGDSALYLCASSLTESSTDTQYFGPGTRLTVL.

This clone was observed a single time. This sequence joins TRBV2 and TRBJ2-1, with D possibly called TRBD1 or TRBD2 (5 bases each). Between the trimmed V and J ends, which lost 4 bases and 5 bases, there was a span of 18 bases. Germline V gene lookup returns CDR1 SNHLY and CDR2 FYNNEI. This CDR3 is built from 16 residues. DNA of the CDR3: TGTGCCAGCAGTGCCACCGGGACCCGGAAGGACAATGAGCAGTTCTTC. It is translated as CASSATGTRKDNEQFF.

The chain recombines TRBV6-1 with TRBJ1-2; weak D call: TRBD1 (6 bases). CDR3 size: 12 residues. Trimming cost V 5 bases and J 6 bases, with 10 bases left between them. CDR1 is MNHNS and CDR2 is SASEGT in the germline V gene. The CDR3 sequence: CASSTGGNGYTF. In nucleotides, the CDR3 is TGTGCCAGCAGTACCGGGGGCAATGGCTACACCTTC.

The rearrangement links TRBV28 to TRBJ2-6; the D gene is possibly TRBD1 (6 bases). Germline values: CDR1 MDHEN, CDR2 SYDVKM. The V end lost 4 bases, the J end lost 0 bases, and 25 bases lay between the germline ends. The CDR3 length is 21 residues. The CDR3 DNA reads as TGTGCCAGCAGTTCTTTGATGACAATCGACAGGAGTAGCTCTGGGGCCAACGTCCTGACTTTC. Translation: CASSSLMTIDRSSSGANVLTF.

This chain uses TRBV27 with TRBJ1-1; unclear D gene. The germline CDR1 and CDR2 sequences are MNHEY and SMNVEV (reference sequence). This CDR3 contains 17 residues. V gave up 6 bases and J gave up 4 bases, with 24 bases separating them. This chain's CDR3 is CASRGFLALDGSTEAFF. CDR3 DNA: TGTGCCAGCAGAGGTTTTCTGGCCCTCGATGGTTCCACTGAAGCTTTCTTT.

The V and J genes are TRBV5-1 and TRBJ2-7; 10 nucleotides match TRBD2. The CDR3 loop spans 16 amino acids. The ends lost 0 bases at V and 1 base at J; junction bases unmatched: 4. CDR1 and CDR2 from the germline V gene are SGHRS and YFSETQ. The DNA for the CDR3 is TGCGCCAGCAGCTTGGGGACTAGCGGAAGATCCTACGAGCAGTACTTC. Protein product: CASSLGTSGRSYEQYF.

This clone has just one count. Here the CDR3 reads CATREVLSYEQYF. CDR3 DNA sequence: TGTGCCACCAGAGAAGTACTTAGCTACGAGCAGTACTTC. V gene TRBV15 combines with J gene TRBJ2-7; D remains unclear. CDR1 is LNHNV, CDR2 YYDKDF, per germline (reference sequence). The CDR3 contains 13 residues. Trimming left V 6 bases short and J 3 bases short, with 12 bases between.

V gene TRBV2 combines with J gene TRBJ1-4, with 7 bases that match TRBD1. Germline V gene sequence: CDR1 SNHLY, CDR2 FYNNEI. The CDR3 consists of 16 residues. V dropped 7 bases and J dropped 8; count of bases not matched to a gene: 16. This CDR3 reads CASNNPGQWGDEKLFF. CDR3 in DNA: TGTGCCAGCAATAACCCGGGACAGTGGGGGGACGAAAAACTGTTTTTT.

This chain uses TRBV12-5 with TRBJ2-3, with TRBD2 matching over 7 bases. The V gene end was trimmed by 1 base and the J gene end by 2 bases; junction bases not matched to a gene: 6. The CDR3 is made up of 16 amino acids. The V gene's germline CDR1 is LGHNT and CDR2 FRNRAP. The CDR3 sequence is CASGLARDYHTDTQYF. The CDR3 DNA is TGTGCTAGTGGTTTGGCCCGGGACTATCACACAGATACGCAGTATTTT. Supplemented by reference TRBV12-5 and TRBJ2-3, the full variable domain reads DARVTQTPRHKVTEMGQEVTMRCQPILGHNTVFWYRQTMMQGLELLAYFRNRAPLDDSGMPKDRFSAEMPDATLATLKIQPSEPRDSAVYFCASGLARDYHTDTQYFGPGTRLTVL.

The gene calls are TRBV6-5 and TRBJ2-1; 7 positions match TRBD2. J gave up 3 bases and V 0 bases, and 5 bases lay outside the gene matches. CDR1 MNHEY and CDR2 SVGAGI come from the germline V gene. CDR3 length: 16 amino acids. The CDR3 DNA reads as TGTGCCAGCAGTTACTCGTCTAGCGGTGACTACAATGAGCAGTTCTTC. Residues: CASSYSSSGDYNEQFF.

The V and J genes are TRBV29-1 and TRBJ2-1; D perhaps matches TRBD1 (6 bases). The germline V and J ends were trimmed by 4 bases and 8 bases, with 18 bases remaining between them. The V gene's germline CDR1 is SQVTM and CDR2 ANQGSEA. The CDR3 extends over 14 amino acids. In DNA, the CDR3 is TGCAGCGTTGCCGGCTCAGGGGCAACGGATGAGCAGTTCTTC. The encoded protein is CSVAGSGATDEQFF.

This clone was seen just once. V and J are TRBV10-1 and TRBJ2-7; D remains unclear. There are 13 residues in the CDR3. Germline CDR1 WNHNN, CDR2 SYGVQD (reference sequence). Trimming shortened V by 8 bases and J by 0 bases, and 11 bases separated the two germline ends. The CDR3 coding sequence is TGCGCCAGCCCAAAGACGTACTCCTACGAGCAGTACTTC. Protein: CASPKTYSYEQYF.

The V and J genes are TRBV27 and TRBJ2-3; D possibly uses TRBD1 or TRBD2 (5 bases each). Trimming stripped 1 base from V and 0 bases from J, with 5 bases between. In germline, CDR1 is MNHEY, CDR2 SMNVEV (reference sequence). The CDR3 sequence is 14 residues long. CDR3 DNA sequence: TGTGCCAGCAGTTTATGGGGGAGCACAGATACGCAGTATTTT. Encoded protein: CASSLWGSTDTQYF.

This clone was detected once. V gene TRBV7-8 combines with J gene TRBJ1-2, with no clear D. From germline, CDR1 is SGHVS and CDR2 FQNEAQ. The CDR3 is 15 amino acids. V lost 0 bases, J lost 4 bases, and 12 bases lay in between. CDR3 amino acids: CASSLAANGIYGYTF. CDR3 sequence (DNA): TGTGCCAGCAGCTTAGCGGCCAATGGAATCTATGGCTACACCTTC.

J is TRBJ2-1 and V is TRBV30; 9 nucleotides align to TRBD2. CDR1 GTSNPN and CDR2 SVGIG come from the germline V gene (reference sequence). Trimming took 2 bases from V and 8 from J; bases not matched to a gene: 4. The CDR3 is made up of 13 amino acids. The CDR3: CAWSRIAGDEQFF. The CDR3 nucleotides are TGTGCCTGGAGTAGAATAGCGGGAGATGAGCAGTTCTTC.

This clone was seen at least ten times. Other nucleotide sequences from this sample produce the same CDR3. The V and J genes are TRBV27 and TRBJ1-5; D is perhaps TRBD1 (5 bases). The V end was cut by 6 bases, the J end by 1 base, with 13 bases between. The CDR3 spans 15 residues. CDR1 MNHEY and CDR2 SMNVEV come from the germline V gene (reference sequence). The CDR3 is CASSPGGGSNQPQHF. Here the CDR3 DNA reads TGTGCCAGCAGCCCCGGGGGGGGGAGCAATCAGCCCCAGCATTTT.

This rearrangement joins TRBV19 to TRBJ2-2; tentatively, D is TRBD1 or TRBD2 (5 bases each). The CDR3 extends over 16 amino acids. Germline CDR1 LNHDA, CDR2 SQIVND (reference sequence). V was shortened by 3 bases and J by 4 bases, with 15 bases between the two germline ends. CDR3: CASSIKGPPGTGELFF. CDR3 nucleotides: TGTGCCAGTAGTATCAAGGGACCACCGGGCACCGGGGAGCTGTTTTTT. The full variable domain, completed using reference TRBV19 and TRBJ2-2, is DGGITQSPKYLFRKEGQNVTLSCEQNLNHDAMYWYRQDPGQGLRLIYYSQIVNDFQKGDIAEGYSVSREKKESFPLTVTSAQKNPTAFYLCASSIKGPPGTGELFFGEGSRLTVL.